This T cell receptor (beta chain) was identified in a study of breast tumors, draining lymph nodes, adjacent tissues. Study outcomes and limitations: Tumor repertoires ranked between lymph nodes and nontumor tissue in diversity, with V and J gene preferences. That most tumor T cells come from lymph nodes remained unproven. Compared with basal-like, luminal-like tumors shared significantly more repertoire with nontumor tissue. The data were judged consistent with most tumor T cells coming from lymph node and expanding in tumor.

Breast cancer patients provided tissue from their axillary draining lymph nodes. This clonotype was found many times. Its antigen is not known. Germline trimming cut 6 bases from V and 3 bases from J; bases unmatched to any gene: 6. The CDR3 loop spans 14 amino acids. TCRdb re-called the multiplex PCR reads with MiXCR, one entry per CDR3 protein. The table shows some 170,000 distinct CDR3 sequences, with 30% to 35% occurring only once. This clonotype was obtained from a female donor with breast cancer. Some clones in this sample may be carry-over from other donors' samples. Source material: axillary lymph node tissue. V is TRBV12-3 or TRBV12-4 and J is TRBJ2-3, with 7 nucleotides matching TRBD1. CDR3 in amino acids: CASRRQGRTDTQYF. CDR3 nucleotide sequence: TGTGCCAGCAGACGACAGGGTCGGACAGATACGCAGTATTTT.